Below are 15 T cell receptor beta chains sequenced from a single sample in a study of T cell responses to AZD1222 COVID-19 vaccine. The data were produced by immunoSEQ multiplex PCR, yet TCRdb's version contains in-frame clones alone and is incomplete. The table has 68,000 or so clones, around four fifths seen once. The sample was peripheral blood, taken on day 0 of AZD1222 vaccination. The receptors here all came from an adult in good health.

V and J are TRBV6-6 and TRBJ1-5, with 8 bases matching TRBD1. V was clipped by 6 bases and J by 4 bases; unmatched bases: 8. This CDR3 has 15 residues. Germline CDR1 is MNHNY and CDR2 is SVGAGI (reference sequence). CDR3 in amino acids: CASSRRQGSNQPQHF. In nucleotides, the CDR3 is TGTGCCAGCAGCCGTAGACAGGGGTCAAATCAGCCCCAGCATTTT.

This clone appeared a few times. The chain combines TRBV2 with TRBJ1-2, with no clear D. CDR3 length: 13 residues. V gave up 6 bases and J gave up 4 bases, with 12 bases separating them. Germline V gives CDR1 SNHLY, CDR2 FYNNEI. The CDR3 spells CASSAVIIYGYTF. CDR3 in DNA: TGTGCCAGCAGCGCGGTGATAATCTATGGCTACACCTTC.

This sequence joins TRBV7-6 and TRBJ1-1, with TRBD1 identical over 8 bases. The CDR3 is made up of 15 amino acids. With 2 bases clipped from V and 4 bases from J, the junction kept 6 bases outside the gene matches. Germline V gene data show CDR1 as SGHVS and CDR2 as FNYEAQ. The CDR3 region has the DNA TGTGCCAGCAGCTTAACAGGGGGGGAGGGCACTGAAGCTTTCTTT. It yields the protein CASSLTGGEGTEAFF. The complete variable domain, with remaining parts taken from reference TRBV7-6 and TRBJ1-1, reads GAGVSQSPRYKVTKRGQDVALRCDPISGHVSLYWYRQALGQGPEFLTYFNYEAQQDKSGLPNDRFSAERPEGSISTLTIQRTEQRDSAMYRCASSLTGGEGTEAFFGQGTRLTVV.

Here the CDR3 reads CASSLAPGAALADTQYF. In DNA form, the CDR3 reads TGTGCCAGCAGCTTAGCCCCGGGGGCCGCCTTGGCAGATACGCAGTATTTT. The V gene is TRBV7-8, the J gene TRBJ2-3; either TRBD1 or TRBD2 may supply D (6 bases each). Trimming cost V 0 bases and J 4 bases, with 17 bases left between them. Germline values: CDR1 SGHVS, CDR2 FQNEAQ. This CDR3 contains 17 residues. Drawing the rest from reference TRBV7-8 and TRBJ2-3, the complete variable domain is GAGVSQSPRYKVAKRGQDVALRCDPISGHVSLFWYQQALGQGPEFLTYFQNEAQLDKSGLPSDRFFAERPEGSVSTLKIQRTQQEDSAVYLCASSLAPGAALADTQYFGPGTRLTVL.

V and J are TRBV12-3 or TRBV12-4 and TRBJ2-4, with D tentatively TRBD1 or TRBD2 (5 bases each). The CDR3 has 13 residues. Trimming left V 5 bases short and J 9 bases short, with 14 bases between. The CDR3 sequence is CASSGDESGIQYF. CDR3 sequence (DNA): TGTGCCAGCAGTGGGGACGAGTCTGGCATTCAGTACTTC.

This chain joins TRBV5-6 and TRBJ1-2; no definite D call. The CDR3 spans 15 residues. Germline CDR1 and CDR2: SGHDT and YYEEEE. V gave up 4 bases and J gave up 4 bases, with 17 bases separating them. CDR3 loop: CASSGEVPFAYGYTF. Here the CDR3 DNA reads TGTGCCAGCAGCGGCGAGGTTCCCTTCGCCTATGGCTACACCTTC.

There are a few counts of this clone. V and J are TRBV28 and TRBJ1-5, with D hard to call. With 5 bases removed from V and 0 bases from J, the gap between germline ends came to 8 bases. The CDR3 is made up of 14 amino acids. Germline CDR1 reads MDHEN; CDR2 reads SYDVKM. The CDR3 DNA reads as TGTGCCAGCAGTCCCTTCCTTAGCAATCAGCCCCAGCATTTT. Protein sequence: CASSPFLSNQPQHF. Using reference TRBV28 and TRBJ1-5 for the parts outside the CDR3, the full variable domain is DVKVTQSSRYLVKRTGEKVFLECVQDMDHENMFWYRQDPGLGLRLIYFSYDVKMKEKGDIPEGYSVSREKKERFSLILESASTNQTSMYLCASSPFLSNQPQHFGDGTRLSIL.

This chain joins TRBV19 and TRBJ1-1, with D uncertain. The V gene's germline CDR1 is LNHDA and CDR2 SQIVND (reference sequence). V gave up 3 bases and J gave up 0 bases, with 8 bases separating them. CDR3 size: 14 residues. The CDR3 spells CASSIFNMNTEAFF. The CDR3 region has the DNA TGTGCCAGTAGTATTTTTAACATGAACACTGAAGCTTTCTTT.

The V and J genes are TRBV6-5 and TRBJ2-4; tentative D call: TRBD1 (6 bases). Germline V gives CDR1 MNHEY, CDR2 SVGAGI. The germline V and J ends were trimmed by 6 bases and 16 bases, with 22 bases remaining between them. The CDR3 sequence is 13 residues long. CDR3 nucleotide sequence: TGTGCCAGCAGCCCCACGACAGGAGCGGCTTATTACTTC. The encoded protein is CASSPTTGAAYYF.

The rearrangement uses TRBV4-1 and TRBJ2-1; a weak D match, TRBD1 (6 bases). Germline V gene sequence: CDR1 MGHRA, CDR2 YSYEKL. Trimming took 6 bases from V and 3 from J, leaving 15 bases between them. The CDR3 consists of 15 residues. The CDR3 here is CASRPGTLSYNEQFF. CDR3 nucleotides: TGCGCCAGCAGGCCCGGGACATTAAGCTACAATGAGCAGTTCTTC.

The chain combines TRBV5-6 with TRBJ1-1, with no clear D. The CDR3 has 12 amino acids. The germline gives CDR1 SGHDT, CDR2 YYEEEE. Trimming took 2 bases from V and 6 from J, leaving 8 bases between them. The CDR3 DNA follows: TGTGCCAGCAGCTTCTTGAGGGCTGAAGCTTTCTTT. Its protein is CASSFLRAEAFF.

V usage is TRBV12-3 or TRBV12-4 and J usage is TRBJ1-2, with 7 positions matching TRBD1. V lost 5 bases to trimming and J lost 3 bases; unmatched junction nucleotides: 0. The CDR3 contains 12 residues. Here the CDR3 reads CASSGTDYGYTF. The CDR3 DNA reads as TGTGCCAGCAGTGGGACAGACTATGGCTACACCTTC.

The V and J genes are TRBV18 and TRBJ1-5; D not certain. CDR3 length equals 12 residues. The V end lost 5 bases, the J end lost 3 bases, and 5 bases lay between the germline ends. The V gene's germline CDR1 is KGHSH and CDR2 LQKENI. DNA for the CDR3: TGTGCCAGCTCAGGGGACAATCAGCCCCAGCATTTT. This encodes CASSGDNQPQHF.

This sequence joins TRBV12-3 or TRBV12-4 and TRBJ1-5, with 11 positions matching TRBD1. The length of the CDR3 is 13 residues. V was pared by 5 bases and J by 7 bases, with 1 base of the junction left unmatched. The CDR3 nucleotides read TGTGCCAGCAGTCGGACAGGGGGCCAGCCCCAGCATTTT. Residues: CASSRTGGQPQHF.

This chain links TRBV20-1 with TRBJ2-1, with D perhaps matching TRBD2 (7 bases). The V gene's germline CDR1 is DFQATT and CDR2 SNEGSKA (reference sequence). The V and J ends lost 4 bases and 1 base respectively, with 17 bases between them. The CDR3 runs 16 residues. The CDR3 here is CSANDRRGLSYNEQFF. The CDR3 DNA is TGCAGTGCTAATGATCGGCGGGGGCTATCCTACAATGAGCAGTTCTTC.